This T cell receptor beta chain was observed in a study of T cells in localized non-small cell lung cancer. Assay: immunoSEQ multiplex PCR; the TCRdb copy retains only in-frame clones and omits some. Among around 78,000 clones listed, approximately 80% were seen once. Regarding the study as a whole: It remains possible that heterogeneity exists, since only one tumor region was sequenced. In adjacent lung appeared a median around 57 of the top 100 tumor clones. Clonality of T cells reached its maximum in uninvolved adjacent lung, surpassing tumor.

As regards this clone: What it binds is unknown.

The sample was peripheral blood, taken before any cancer treatment. This clonotype was obtained from an older female donor with stage I lung adenocarcinoma.

In DNA, the CDR3 is TGTGCCTGGAGGGGACTAGCGGACTTCCAAGAGACCCAGTACTTC. Its protein product is CAWRGLADFQETQYF. The rearrangement uses TRBV30 and TRBJ2-5, with TRBD2 matching 11 bases. The V gene end was trimmed by 3 bases and the J gene end by 1 base; junction bases not matched to a gene: 4. Germline CDR1 and CDR2: GTSNPN and SVGIG (reference sequence). The CDR3 is 15 residues long.